The T cell receptor beta chain under discussion was sequenced for a study of response to subunit inactivated influenza vaccine (dated by TCRdb to between 2017 and 2018). Concerning the study at large: The study used deep quantitative T cell receptor repertoire profiling to track responses to a trivalent subunit inactivated influenza vaccine.

Receptor libraries were prepared by RT-PCR. This sample was sequenced with an Illumina HiSeq 2500. TCRdb cleaned the public reads at Q25 with fastp, built clones with MiXCR and kept in-frame beta chains. Rows are combined by CDR3 protein, so each entry shows the most common genes and DNA. The sample has under 750,000 distinct CDR3 sequences on record, about 12% of them singletons. Clones ranked in the top ten supply approximately 10% of the sample. The research as a whole found: It was suggested by the authors that each seasonal influenza vaccination may recruit only a limited number of new T cells.

Of note for this clonotype: There is no known antigen for this receptor. No clone much larger than this one lies a single base away; base qualities are absent.

The CDR3, from cysteine to phenylalanine, totals 14 residues. The CDR3 DNA has 42 bases and is translated from base 1. V is cut by 0 bases and J by 8 bases, and the space between the germline ends is 14 bases. CDR1 and CDR2, per the germline V gene (reference sequence), are PRHDT and FYEKMQ. Rearrangement joined TRBV13 to TRBJ2-7; TRBD2 is a weak D gene call, 6 bases matching. The clonotype comes from a man between 45 and 60 years old who received an inactivated influenza vaccine. Donor details come from another sample of the same person, matched by shared clones. The input for sequencing was PBMCs from blood, taken on the day of vaccination. The encoded CDR3 is CASSLGNGDLKQYF. The bases are TGTGCCAGCAGCTTAGGAAACGGGGACTTAAAGCAGTACTTC.